This TCR beta chain was found in a study of blood T cells in healthy people across ages. Whole-study results and caveats: The unknown donor CMV status may have confounded expanded clonotype changes.

A sample-barcoded 5' primer and a J-beta primer mix were used in a second PCR of roughly 7 to 11 cycles. TCRdb reprocessed the 5' RACE reads via MiXCR and lists one record per CDR3 protein. This sample has some 1.4 million distinct CDR3 sequences, with around 39% found just once. Peripheral blood from each donor was collected in a volume of ten milliliters. Germline CDR1 is MNHNY and CDR2 is SVGAGI (reference sequence). The CDR3 is 15 amino acids. To note about this clonotype: Its antigen is as yet unknown.

The sequenced sample consisted of blood. The chain combines TRBV6-6 with TRBJ2-4; no definite D call. The end of the DNA aligns better with TRBJ2-7, so the J call may be wrong. The sequence derives from a woman aged 18-29 years in good health. CDR3 in DNA: TGTGCCAGCAGGCCCGCTGTCGCTGCCAACTACGAGCAGTACTTC. Residues: CASRPAVAANYEQYF.